The 14 T cell receptor beta chains reported below all come from one sample, sequenced in a study of CD8 T cells in ankylosing spondylitis. From the 5' RACE reads, TCRdb called clonotypes with MiXCR, one entry per CDR3 protein. Of over 200,000 distinct CDR3 sequences in the sample, around 17% were seen once. These TCRs are of unknown antigen specificity. Study findings and constraints: In ankylosing spondylitis blood, a motif of about 8 highly homologous TCR beta variants appeared characteristic.

Specimen: blood, either unsorted or a sorted T cell fraction (not recorded which). All receptors come from a male donor with ankylosing spondylitis.

This clonotype appeared many times. V usage is TRBV7-9 and J usage is TRBJ2-7; 7 bases agree with TRBD1. The CDR3 extends over 14 amino acids. Germline V CDR1 and CDR2: SEHNR, FQNEAQ (reference sequence). V gave up 5 bases and J gave up 2 bases; unmatched junction bases: 6. CDR3 nucleotide sequence: TGTGCCAGCAGCCCCCGGGACAGAACCTACGAGCAGTACTTC. Its translation: CASSPRDRTYEQYF.

Only a few counts were recorded for this clonotype. The chain is built from TRBV5-6 and TRBJ2-3; D may be TRBD1 (5 bases). Trimming pared 0 bases from V and 0 bases from J, leaving 8 bases between. Germline V gives CDR1 SGHDT, CDR2 YYEEEE. The CDR3 has 15 amino acids. CDR3 bases: TGTGCCAGCAGCTTGGGACAGACTAGCACAGATACGCAGTATTTT. It codes for CASSLGQTSTDTQYF.

In this sample, this clonotype turned up many times. The V call is TRBV6-2 or TRBV6-3, the J call TRBJ2-3, with 10 positions matching TRBD2. Germline trimming cut 4 bases from V and 4 bases from J; bases unmatched to any gene: 2. Per the germline V gene, CDR1 is MNHEY and CDR2 is SVGEGT. This CDR3 region has 14 residues. CDR3 in DNA: TGTGCCAGCAGTTCGGGACTAGCGCCAGATACGCAGTATTTT. This codes for CASSSGLAPDTQYF.

The rearrangement uses TRBV4-1 and TRBJ2-2, with a weak D call TRBD2 (5 bases). V was shortened by 4 bases and J by 7 bases, with 13 bases between the two germline ends. In germline, CDR1 is MGHRA, CDR2 YSYEKL. The CDR3 is 14 amino acids. The CDR3 protein is CASSLSLRGGELFF. The CDR3 coding sequence is TGCGCCAGCAGCCTTAGCCTTCGGGGCGGGGAGCTGTTTTTT.

This chain uses TRBV7-2 with TRBJ2-1; D call uncertain. V gave up 3 bases and J gave up 5 bases, with 14 bases separating them. The CDR3 is made up of 15 amino acids. From germline, CDR1 is SGHTA and CDR2 FQGNSA. In DNA form, the CDR3 reads TGTGCCAGCAGCTTTGGGGTCTGGGGTGACAATGAGCAGTTCTTC. Its translation is CASSFGVWGDNEQFF.

This clonotype was counted only a few times. This chain uses TRBV3-1 with TRBJ1-2; tentatively, D is TRBD1 (5 bases). This CDR3 comprises 14 residues. Germline lookup yields CDR1 LGHDT and CDR2 YNNKEL (reference sequence). The V end was cut by 4 bases, the J end by 4 bases, with 13 bases between. CDR3 residues: CASSPGGESYGYTF. The CDR3 DNA reads as TGTGCCAGCAGCCCGGGGGGGGAAAGCTATGGCTACACCTTC.

The chain recombines TRBV13 with TRBJ2-3, with 7 bases identical to TRBD1. Germline trimming cut 5 bases from V and 2 bases from J; bases unmatched to any gene: 10. CDR1 is PRHDT and CDR2 is FYEKMQ in the germline V gene (reference sequence). This CDR3 has 16 amino acids. CDR3 sequence reads: CASSGVSDRLTDTQYF. The CDR3 DNA reads TGTGCCAGCAGCGGAGTCTCGGACAGGCTCACAGATACGCAGTATTTT.

This clonotype occurred many times. This chain uses TRBV24-1 with TRBJ2-3, with TRBD2 matching 7 bases. The V and J ends lost 4 bases and 3 bases, in that order; junction bases with no gene match: 3. This CDR3 is built from 14 residues. The germline CDR1 and CDR2 sequences are KGHDR and SFDVKD. The CDR3 spells CATSERERTDTQYF. As DNA, the CDR3 is TGTGCCACCAGTGAGCGGGAGCGGACAGATACGCAGTATTTT.

The V and J genes are TRBV2 and TRBJ2-1; possible D gene TRBD2, 5 bases. This CDR3 is built from 13 residues. Germline-derived CDR1 and CDR2 are SNHLY and FYNNEI. V lost 2 bases, J lost 10 bases, and 12 bases lay in between. The CDR3, as DNA: TGTGCCAGCAGTGAATATAGGACTCGGGAGCAGTTCTTC. Its translation is CASSEYRTREQFF.

This clonotype was recorded a few times. The CDR3 DNA is TGTGCCATCAGGGACTGGAACACTGAAGCTTTCTTT. This encodes CAIRDWNTEAFF. This chain connects TRBV10-3 to TRBJ1-1; the D is unclear. CDR3 length equals 12 residues. Germline V gives CDR1 ENHRY, CDR2 SYGVKD. Trimming cost V 6 bases and J 1 base, with 6 bases left between them.

The rearrangement links TRBV5-1 to TRBJ2-1; D call uncertain. CDR3 length equals 15 residues. The germline V gene has CDR1 SGHRS and CDR2 YFSETQ. V was shortened by 3 bases and J by 5 bases, with 15 bases between the two germline ends. This CDR3 is CASSSQWGSDNEQFF. DNA of the CDR3: TGCGCCAGCAGCTCCCAGTGGGGATCTGACAATGAGCAGTTCTTC. Filled out from reference TRBV5-1 and TRBJ2-1, the complete variable domain reads KAGVTQTPRYLIKTRGQQVTLSCSPISGHRSVSWYQQTPGQGLQFLFEYFSETQRNKGNFPGRFSGRQFSNSRSEMNVSTLELGDSALYLCASSSQWGSDNEQFFGPGTRLTVL.

The CDR3 loop is CASSLVDRGDYGYTF. The CDR3 region has the DNA TGTGCCAGCAGCTTAGTGGACAGGGGGGACTATGGCTACACCTTC. The V call is TRBV7-9, the J call TRBJ1-2; 10 bases are shared with TRBD1. Germline trimming cut 1 base from V and 3 bases from J; bases unmatched to any gene: 2. The CDR3 length is 15 residues. Per germline, CDR1 SEHNR and CDR2 FQNEAQ (reference sequence).

This clonotype has ten or more counts. This rearrangement joins TRBV7-3 to TRBJ2-3; no clear D gene. Germline values: CDR1 SGHTA, CDR2 FQGTGA. Trimming removed 2 bases from V and 2 bases from J, with 5 bases in between. This CDR3 spans 13 amino acids. The CDR3 spells CASSLETTDTQYF. CDR3 DNA: TGTGCCAGCAGCTTAGAAACCACAGATACGCAGTATTTT.

Only a few counts were recorded for this clonotype. CDR3 in DNA: TGCGCCAGCAGCGCTACTAGCGGGAGTTCGACAGATACGCAGTATTTT. The encoded protein is CASSATSGSSTDTQYF. This sequence joins TRBV5-1 and TRBJ2-3, with 11 bases that match TRBD2. Unmatched junction bases numbered 7, after V lost 4 bases and J lost 3 bases. Germline CDR1 is SGHRS and CDR2 is YFSETQ. This CDR3 has 16 residues.